This T cell receptor (beta chain) derives from a study of blood T cell repertoires in COVID-19. In this sample, this clone turned up once. Original handling: How many nucleated cells were present was estimated from reference gene primer amplification. Repertoires were generated with immunoSEQ multiplex PCR, while TCRdb's copy carries only in-frame clones and drops some. V, J and clone size are taken as reported in that table, and D and trimming were inferred from the DNA itself. Of 140,000 to 150,000 clones listed, 88% are singletons. Input material: peripheral blood. The clonotype originates from a woman aged 50 to 60 with acute or convalescent COVID-19.

CDR3 nucleotide sequence: TGTGCCAGCAGCCGACAGGCCTATGGCTACACCTTC. Encoded protein: CASSRQAYGYTF. The rearrangement joins TRBV6-5 to TRBJ1-2, with D tentatively TRBD1 (6 bases). Trimming pared 6 bases from V and 4 bases from J, leaving 9 bases between. Germline-derived CDR1 and CDR2 are MNHEY and SVGAGI. CDR3 length equals 12 residues.